One sample yielded the 14 T cell receptor beta chains listed below, sequenced in a study of T cell responses to AZD1222 COVID-19 vaccine. TCRdb keeps only in-frame clones here, not all; method: immunoSEQ multiplex PCR. Of some 190,000 clones in the sample, about nine tenths were seen once. The sequencing here drew on peripheral blood, taken 28 days after the second AZD1222 dose. Receptors were obtained from an adult who received the AZD1222 COVID-19 vaccine.

The chain links TRBV18 to TRBJ2-1, with 7 bases fitting TRBD2. The CDR3 contains 12 residues. Looked up from germline, CDR1 is KGHSH and CDR2 is LQKENI. Trimming removed 8 bases from V and 5 bases from J; junction bases left unmatched: 3. In DNA, the CDR3 is TGTGCCAGCCACAGCGGGGACAATGAGCAGTTCTTC. It specifies CASHSGDNEQFF.

The J gene is TRBJ1-5, the V gene TRBV6-6; 7 bases map to TRBD1. The CDR3 has 14 amino acids. V shed 7 bases, J shed 3 bases, and the junction held 6 bases outside the gene matches. The V gene's germline CDR1 is MNHNY and CDR2 SVGAGI (reference sequence). CDR3 nucleotide sequence: TGTGCCAGCACCATGGGACAGATCAATCAGCCCCAGCATTTT. Encoded protein: CASTMGQINQPQHF.

The chain combines TRBV11-1 with TRBJ2-5, with 8 bases lining up with TRBD1. The length of the CDR3 is 14 residues. From germline, CDR1 is SGHAT and CDR2 FQDESV (reference sequence). The J segment lost 4 bases and the V segment lost 5 bases, leaving 6 bases of the junction unmatched. CDR3 DNA: TGTGCCAGCAGCCGACAGGGGCGGAGAGAGACCCAGTACTTC. Its protein is CASSRQGRRETQYF.

V and J are TRBV4-3 and TRBJ1-6, with a possible D match to TRBD1 (6 bases). Trimming pared 0 bases from V and 6 bases from J, leaving 12 bases between. The CDR3 is made up of 16 amino acids. The germline gives CDR1 LGHNA, CDR2 YSLEER. This CDR3 reads CASSQDLGTSNSPLHF. CDR3 bases: TGCGCCAGCAGCCAAGATTTGGGGACAAGTAATTCACCCCTCCACTTT.

This clone was seen just once. Here the CDR3 reads CASSLGGTTEAFF. The CDR3, as DNA: TGTGCCAGCAGCTTAGGAGGGACCACTGAAGCTTTCTTT. This chain links TRBV7-9 with TRBJ1-1, with D perhaps TRBD1 (5 bases). Trimming stripped 1 base from V and 4 bases from J, with 7 bases between. Germline V gene data show CDR1 as SEHNR and CDR2 as FQNEAQ (reference sequence). This CDR3 spans 13 amino acids.

This chain connects TRBV5-1 to TRBJ2-5; 12 bases are shared with TRBD1. Germline trimming cut 4 bases from V and 5 bases from J; bases unmatched to any gene: 6. This CDR3 is 15 amino acids long. Germline CDR1 and CDR2: SGHRS and YFSETQ. DNA for the CDR3: TGCGCCAGCAGCCTCCGGGACAGGGGGCTCGAGACCCAGTACTTC. This encodes CASSLRDRGLETQYF.

As for this clone: The sample carries other DNA sequences with the same CDR3. V usage is TRBV19 and J usage is TRBJ2-5; 7 bases align to TRBD1. The germline V gene has CDR1 LNHDA and CDR2 SQIVND (reference sequence). Germline trimming cut 1 base from V and 1 base from J; bases unmatched to any gene: 3. CDR3 length equals 15 residues. The CDR3 nucleotides read TGTGCCAGTAGTATAGGGGGGACAGTCCAAGAGACCCAGTACTTC. Amino acid sequence: CASSIGGTVQETQYF.

The CDR3 DNA reads TGTGCCAGCAGTGATCACTACACTGAAGCTTTCTTT. Translation: CASSDHYTEAFF. The rearrangement uses TRBV6-2 or TRBV6-3 and TRBJ1-1; no reliable D call. Trimming shortened V by 5 bases and J by 3 bases, and 7 bases separated the two germline ends. The CDR3 runs 12 residues. Germline V lookup: CDR1 MNHEY, CDR2 SVGEGT.

CDR3 coding DNA: TGTGCCAGCGGCCACCGGACAGTACTCTCCTACGAGCAGTACTTC. Protein: CASGHRTVLSYEQYF. The chain joins TRBV27 to TRBJ2-7, with a tentative D call TRBD1 (6 bases). Germline V gives CDR1 MNHEY, CDR2 SMNVEV (reference sequence). V dropped 8 bases and J dropped 0 bases, with 17 bases sitting between them. The CDR3 contains 15 residues.

CDR3 sequence (DNA): TGTGCCAGCTCACCCGGGGGTTGGAGCTCACCCCTCCACTTT. Residues: CASSPGGWSSPLHF. The rearrangement joins TRBV18 to TRBJ1-6; a possible D gene is TRBD1 (5 bases). From germline, CDR1 is KGHSH and CDR2 LQKENI. The CDR3 runs 14 residues. V lost 3 bases and J lost 10, with 13 bases in between. The entire variable domain, with the rest obtained from reference TRBV18 and TRBJ1-6, is as follows: NAGVMQNPRHLVRRRGQEARLRCSPMKGHSHVYWYRQLPEEGLKFMVYLQKENIIDESGMPKERFSAEFPKEGPSILRIQQVVRGDSAAYFCASSPGGWSSPLHFGNGTRLTVT.

The chain joins TRBV27 to TRBJ2-4, with D unresolved. Trimming removed 8 bases at V and 0 bases at J, with 17 bases between. Germline CDR1 is MNHEY and CDR2 is SMNVEV (reference sequence). CDR3 length equals 16 residues. The DNA of the CDR3 is TGTGCCAGCGCCGGTGCGCTACCTCTAGCCAAAAACATTCAGTACTTC. This translates into CASAGALPLAKNIQYF.

This chain uses TRBV19 with TRBJ1-2; D perhaps matches TRBD1 (5 bases). The CDR3 has 16 residues. Germline V gives CDR1 LNHDA, CDR2 SQIVND (reference sequence). Trimming stripped 2 bases from V and 4 bases from J, with 17 bases between. In nucleotides, the CDR3 is TGTGCCAGTAGTATAAGTGCTCGGGACGCAGCCTATGGCTACACCTTC. Encoded protein: CASSISARDAAYGYTF.

V usage is TRBV4-1 and J usage is TRBJ2-7, with D possibly TRBD1 on 5 matching bases. The V end lost 4 bases, the J end lost 3 bases, and 10 bases lay between the germline ends. This CDR3 has 13 residues. CDR1 is MGHRA, CDR2 YSYEKL, per germline. The CDR3 loop is CASSRTQDYEQYF. DNA of the CDR3: TGCGCCAGCAGCCGCACACAGGACTACGAGCAGTACTTC.

This clone was observed a few times. The rearrangement links TRBV29-1 to TRBJ1-3; the D is unclear. The CDR3 is made up of 13 amino acids. The V gene lost 6 bases and the J gene lost 0 bases, with 9 bases spanning the gap. The germline CDR1 and CDR2 sequences are SQVTM and ANQGSEA. DNA for the CDR3: TGCAGCGTCGGACTGCTCTCTGGAAACACCATATATTTT. Protein sequence: CSVGLLSGNTIYF.